Listed here are 26 T cell receptor beta chains from one sample, sequenced in a study of cytotoxic CD8 clonotypes in ibrutinib-treated CLL. Profiling relied on immunoSEQ multiplex PCR, and the TCRdb table lists in-frame clones only, not all of them. The repertoire includes about 140,000 clones, around 93% of them detected once, and 10% to 12% sits in the top ten. Sequencing was performed on PBMCs, taken after 12 months of ibrutinib treatment. The receptor set was obtained from a human donor with chronic lymphocytic leukemia.

The chain is built from TRBV5-1 and TRBJ1-4; tentatively, D is TRBD1 (5 bases). V was pared by 0 bases and J by 3 bases, with 12 bases between. From germline, CDR1 is SGHRS and CDR2 YFSETQ. The CDR3 contains 16 residues. CDR3 in DNA: TGCGCCAGCAGCTTGGGAGGGACGGGGGCTAATGAAAAACTGTTTTTT. Translating it yields CASSLGGTGANEKLFF.

The chain combines TRBV27 with TRBJ1-1; maybe TRBD1 (5 bases). This CDR3 is 15 amino acids long. Germline loops: CDR1 MNHEY, CDR2 SMNVEV (reference sequence). V lost 2 bases and J lost 2, with 12 bases in between. The CDR3, as DNA: TGTGCCAGCAGTTTAGAGGGACGGATAAACACTGAAGCTTTCTTT. Translation: CASSLEGRINTEAFF.

CDR3: CASSQDRGHGGVEQYF. DNA of the CDR3: TGTGCCAGCAGCCAGGACAGGGGACACGGGGGAGTCGAGCAGTACTTC. This sequence joins TRBV7-2 and TRBJ2-7; 9 bases line up with TRBD1. The germline gives CDR1 SGHTA, CDR2 FQGNSA. CDR3 length equals 16 residues. Trimming took 5 bases from V and 6 from J; bases not matched to a gene: 14. Drawing the rest from reference TRBV7-2 and TRBJ2-7, the complete variable domain is GAGVSQSPSNKVTEKGKDVELRCDPISGHTALYWYRQSLGQGLEFLIYFQGNSAPDKSGLPSDRFSAERTGGSVSTLTIQRTQQEDSAVYLCASSQDRGHGGVEQYFGPGTRLTVT.

As to this clone: Different DNA sequences within this sample yield the same CDR3. The J gene is TRBJ1-5, the V gene TRBV2; D not certain. V was cut by 5 bases and J by 5 bases, with 4 bases left in between. The CDR3 runs to 11 residues. The V gene's germline CDR1 is SNHLY and CDR2 FYNNEI. CDR3 protein: CASSLDQPQHF. CDR3 coding DNA: TGTGCCAGCAGTTTAGATCAGCCCCAGCATTTT.

This clone occurred a few times. The CDR3 DNA sequence: TGTGCCAGCAGCCGAGAGGCGGGATACACAGATACGCAGTATTTT. It encodes CASSREAGYTDTQYF. The chain has TRBV19 and TRBJ2-3; a weak D match, TRBD2 (6 bases). The CDR3 runs to 15 residues. Trimming left V 9 bases short and J 2 bases short, with 18 bases between. Germline CDR1 is LNHDA and CDR2 is SQIVND (reference sequence).

The rearrangement joins TRBV10-3 to TRBJ1-4, with a weak D call TRBD1 (6 bases). Trimming shortened V by 6 bases and J by 6 bases, and 14 bases separated the two germline ends. CDR1 and CDR2 (germline): ENHRY, SYGVKD. The CDR3 runs 14 residues. The CDR3 spells CAIRAETGDEKLFF. DNA for the CDR3: TGTGCCATCAGGGCTGAGACAGGCGATGAAAAACTGTTTTTT.

This chain joins TRBV7-2 and TRBJ2-3, with 8 positions matching TRBD2. Germline V gene data show CDR1 as SGHTA and CDR2 as FQGNSA. This CDR3 has 15 residues. V shed 2 bases, J shed 3 bases, and the junction held 4 bases outside the gene matches. CDR3 amino acids: CASSLKAGVTDTQYF. The CDR3, as DNA: TGTGCCAGCAGCTTAAAAGCGGGAGTTACAGATACGCAGTATTTT.

V is TRBV5-5 and J is TRBJ2-7, with D perhaps TRBD2 (5 bases). CDR3 size: 14 residues. The germline V gene encodes CDR1 SGHKS and CDR2 YYEKEE (reference sequence). The V end lost 2 bases, the J end lost 3 bases, and 12 bases lay between the germline ends. In DNA form, the CDR3 reads TGTGCCAGCAGCTTTTGGGAGATGGGCTACGAGCAGTACTTC. It codes for CASSFWEMGYEQYF.

This CDR3 is CASSFNSPGTDTQYF. DNA of the CDR3: TGTGCCAGCAGTTTTAATTCGCCAGGCACAGATACGCAGTATTTT. The chain couples TRBV7-6 to TRBJ2-3; D ambiguous. Trimming pared 6 bases from V and 1 base from J, leaving 14 bases between. Germline-derived CDR1 and CDR2 are SGHVS and FNYEAQ. CDR3 length equals 15 residues.

The J gene is TRBJ2-1, the V gene TRBV6-4, with D unresolved. The V end was cut by 0 bases, the J end by 7 bases, with 7 bases between. Germline CDR1 reads MRHNA; CDR2 reads SNTAGT. The CDR3 runs 13 residues. The CDR3, as DNA: TGTGCCAGCAGTGACTCGACGGAAAATGAGCAGTTCTTC. Translated: CASSDSTENEQFF.

In its sample, this clone was seen once. This rearrangement joins TRBV1 to TRBJ1-3; the table assigns TRBD1, which was not confirmed against the DNA. TRBV1 is an annotated pseudogene. The CDR3 spans 17 residues. CDR3 amino acids: CTSSQDGHSSSGNTIYF. The CDR3 DNA sequence: TGCACCAGCAGCCAAGACGGTCACAGTAGCTCTGGAAACACCATATATTTT.

The chain carries TRBV28 and TRBJ2-7; 12 bases agree with TRBD2. Germline V CDR1 and CDR2: MDHEN, SYDVKM. The V segment lost 8 bases and the J segment 3 bases; nucleotides outside the gene matches: 8. This CDR3 spans 15 amino acids. CDR3 DNA: TGTGCCAGCGCAAACGGACTAGCGGGAAACTACGAGCAGTACTTC. Protein: CASANGLAGNYEQYF.

The rearrangement uses TRBV1 and TRBJ1-5. TRBV1 is given as a pseudogene. This CDR3 is 17 amino acids long. The CDR3 protein is CTSSQERGDGRNQPQHF. The CDR3, as DNA: TGCACCAGCAGCCAAGAGAGGGGTGACGGACGCAATCAGCCCCAGCATTTT.

The DNA of the CDR3 is TGTGCCAGCAGTTGGGGAACCAACACCGGGGAGCTGTTTTTT. Translation: CASSWGTNTGELFF. This chain links TRBV28 with TRBJ2-2; D unresolved. This CDR3 is built from 14 residues. Trimming took off 4 bases at V and 2 bases at J, with 8 bases between the two ends. Germline CDR1 and CDR2: MDHEN and SYDVKM.

The CDR3 DNA reads as TGTGCCACCAGCAGGGTGCGGGCGGATACGCAGTATTTT. Its protein is CATSRVRADTQYF. The chain carries TRBV15 and TRBJ2-3, with a weak D call TRBD2 (5 bases). This CDR3 has 13 residues. The germline CDR1 and CDR2 sequences are LNHNV and YYDKDF (reference sequence). V lost 3 bases and J lost 6, with 10 bases in between. Combining the CDR3 with reference TRBV15 and TRBJ2-3 gives the whole variable domain DAMVIQNPRYQVTQFGKPVTLSCSQTLNHNVMYWYQQKSSQAPKLLFHYYDKDFNNEADTPDNFQSRRPNTSFCFLDIRSPGLGDTAMYLCATSRVRADTQYFGPGTRLTVL.

This clone was seen once. The chain carries TRBV10-3 and TRBJ1-3, with D possibly TRBD1 on 6 matching bases. V was shortened by 6 bases and J by 3 bases, with 12 bases between the two germline ends. The V gene's germline CDR1 is ENHRY and CDR2 SYGVKD. This CDR3 spans 14 amino acids. DNA for the CDR3: TGTGCCATCAGCTCGGGACAAATTGGAAACACCATATATTTT. Translation: CAISSGQIGNTIYF.

The V gene is TRBV7-9, the J gene TRBJ2-1, with D possibly being TRBD1 (6 bases). Germline CDR1 is SEHNR and CDR2 is FQNEAQ (reference sequence). The V end was cut by 2 bases, the J end by 8 bases, with 16 bases between. This CDR3 is built from 15 residues. CDR3 nucleotides: TGTGCCAGCAGCTTATTCTCACAGGGTGTGGATGAGCAGTTCTTC. Protein sequence: CASSLFSQGVDEQFF.

The CDR3 nucleotides read TGTGCCAGCTCACCACGAGGGGATGTGTATGGCTACACCTTC. This codes for CASSPRGDVYGYTF. The J gene is TRBJ1-2, the V gene TRBV18, with D possibly matching TRBD1 (5 bases). CDR1 KGHSH and CDR2 LQKENI come from the germline V gene. The CDR3 loop spans 14 amino acids. V shed 1 base and J shed 5 bases, with 11 bases lying between them.

The rearrangement uses TRBV19 and TRBJ1-5; D gene unclear. Trimming pared 8 bases from V and 8 bases from J, leaving 19 bases between. Per germline, CDR1 LNHDA and CDR2 SQIVND (reference sequence). The CDR3 sequence is 14 residues long. The CDR3 loop is CASGPSAGVEPQHF. In nucleotides, the CDR3 is TGTGCCAGTGGCCCCAGCGCCGGAGTGGAGCCCCAGCATTTT.

The genes are TRBV6-1 and TRBJ2-7; D uncertain. This CDR3 is built from 12 residues. The V gene lost 8 bases and the J gene lost 5 bases, with 13 bases spanning the gap. Germline CDR1 MNHNS, CDR2 SASEGT. CDR3 nucleotide sequence: TGTGCCAGCGGCGTGCCAACAAACGAGCAGTACTTC. This codes for CASGVPTNEQYF.

The chain is built from TRBV25-1 and TRBJ2-7; the D gene is possibly TRBD2 (6 bases). This CDR3 has 12 residues. V shed 7 bases and J shed 5 bases, with 12 bases lying between them. CDR1 MGHDK and CDR2 SYGVNS come from the germline V gene. The CDR3 DNA follows: TGTGCCAGCACCGGGGGAACCCACGAGCAGTACTTC. This gives the protein CASTGGTHEQYF.

The rearrangement joins TRBV10-3 to TRBJ2-2; D is ambiguous. Trimming removed 3 bases at V and 0 bases at J, with 8 bases between. CDR1 is ENHRY, CDR2 SYGVKD, per germline. The CDR3 totals 15 residues. The CDR3 reads CAISDAATNTGELFF. The CDR3 region has the DNA TGTGCCATCAGTGACGCCGCCACGAACACCGGGGAGCTGTTTTTT.

This chain joins TRBV28 and TRBJ1-2, with 7 bases that match TRBD1. The germline CDR1 and CDR2 sequences are MDHEN and SYDVKM. Trimming cost V 3 bases and J 2 bases; bases outside gene matches: 3. The CDR3 is made up of 14 amino acids. The CDR3 DNA reads as TGTGCCAGCAGTTTTTTGGGACAGAACTATGGCTACACCTTC. Residues: CASSFLGQNYGYTF.

The chain carries TRBV7-6 and TRBJ2-1; 8 nucleotides match TRBD2. Unmatched junction bases numbered 9, after V lost 4 bases and J lost 4 bases. The CDR3 runs 16 residues. Germline V gene lookup returns CDR1 SGHVS and CDR2 FNYEAQ. CDR3: CASSSFSGIRYNEQFF. The CDR3 nucleotides are TGTGCCAGCAGCTCCTTTAGCGGGATTCGGTACAATGAGCAGTTCTTC.

This rearrangement joins TRBV28 to TRBJ1-2, with no clear D. Per the germline V gene, CDR1 is MDHEN and CDR2 is SYDVKM. The CDR3 has 15 residues. The V end was cut by 3 bases, the J end by 7 bases, with 18 bases between. CDR3 sequence (DNA): TGTGCCAGCAGTTTTCGTGGGATCGTAGGTGGTGGCTACACCTTC. Encoded protein: CASSFRGIVGGGYTF.

The chain employs TRBV28 and TRBJ1-5, with 7 bases aligning to TRBD1. Trimming took 6 bases from V and 7 from J; bases not matched to a gene: 9. This CDR3 has 14 amino acids. CDR1 and CDR2 (germline): MDHEN, SYDVKM. The CDR3 DNA reads TGTGCCAGCAGACGGGACAGTGATGGCCAGCCCCAGCATTTT. Translating gives CASRRDSDGQPQHF.